The clone carrying this TCR beta chain has a handful of counts. Its antigen is not known. Second-dose timings of about 4 or about 12 weeks were pooled. The method was immunoSEQ multiplex PCR; TCRdb's version includes in-frame clones alone and lacks a portion of them. The data contain 100,000 to 150,000 clones, around 92% of them singletons. The sample originates from a study of T cell responses to AZD1222 COVID-19 vaccine. Findings and limits, study-wide: Sampling that yielded the repertoires occurred only after the peak T cell response. Donors were chiefly white British, with a greater number of females, and clonal diversity was perhaps underestimated.

Germline assignment: CDR1 SGHTA and CDR2 FQGNSA. Trimming removed 3 bases at V and 3 bases at J, with 8 bases between. The CDR3 is made up of 13 amino acids. The sequencing used peripheral blood, collected 28 days after the second AZD1222 dose. The rearrangement links TRBV7-2 to TRBJ1-2; D call uncertain. The clonotype comes from an adult who received the AZD1222 COVID-19 vaccine. The CDR3 here is CASSLGSYYGYTF. The CDR3 DNA follows: TGTGCCAGCAGCTTGGGCAGCTACTATGGCTACACCTTC.